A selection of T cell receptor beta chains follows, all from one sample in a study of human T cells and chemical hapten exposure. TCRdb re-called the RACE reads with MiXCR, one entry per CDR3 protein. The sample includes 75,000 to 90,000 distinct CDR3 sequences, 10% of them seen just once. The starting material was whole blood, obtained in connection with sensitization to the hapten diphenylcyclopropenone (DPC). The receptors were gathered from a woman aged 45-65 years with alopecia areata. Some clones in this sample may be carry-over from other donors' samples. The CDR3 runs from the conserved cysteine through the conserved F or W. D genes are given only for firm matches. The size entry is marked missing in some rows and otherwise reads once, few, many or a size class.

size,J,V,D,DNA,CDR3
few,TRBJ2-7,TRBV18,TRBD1,TGTGCCAGCTCACTACCAGGACAGGGGGCCTACGAGCAGTACTTC,CASSLPGQGAYEQYF
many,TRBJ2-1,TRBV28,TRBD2,TGTGCCAGCAGGCCGGGGACTAGCGGGAGGTATAACAATGAGCAGTTCTTC,CASRPGTSGRYNNEQFF
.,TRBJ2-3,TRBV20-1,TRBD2,TGCAGTGCTAGCCGAACTAGCGGGAGTACAGATACGCAGTATTTT,CSASRTSGSTDTQYF
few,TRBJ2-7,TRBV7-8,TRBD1,TGTGCCAGCAGCAACCGGGACAGCTCCTACGAGCAGTACTTC,CASSNRDSSYEQYF
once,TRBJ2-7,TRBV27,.,TGTGCCAGCAGTGGAAACCCCGCGGTCTACGAGCAGTACTTC,CASSGNPAVYEQYF
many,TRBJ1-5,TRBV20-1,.,TGCAGTGCTAGACAGGGTGCGGGGATAGGTAGCAATCAGCCCCAGCATTTT,CSARQGAGIGSNQPQHF
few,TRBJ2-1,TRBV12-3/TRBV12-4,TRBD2,TGTGCCAGCAGCAAGGAAGCGGGAGGCGGTTACAATGAGCAGTTCTTC,CASSKEAGGGYNEQFF
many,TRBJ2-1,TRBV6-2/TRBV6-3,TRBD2,TGTGCCAGCAGCCGACTAGCGGGAGACAATGAGCAGTTCTTC,CASSRLAGDNEQFF
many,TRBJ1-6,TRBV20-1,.,TGCAGTGCTAGAGATCGTGGCAGAGATAATTCACCCCTCCACTTT,CSARDRGRDNSPLHF
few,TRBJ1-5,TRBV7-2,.,TGTGCCAGCAGCTTAGTGTCAGTTAGCAATCAGCCCCAGCATTTT,CASSLVSVSNQPQHF
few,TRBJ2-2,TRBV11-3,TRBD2,TGTGCCAGCAGCTTAAGTATCTGGGGACTAGCGGGAACTGCCGGGGAGCTGTTTTTT,CASSLSIWGLAGTAGELFF
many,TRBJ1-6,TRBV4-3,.,TGCGCCAGCAGCCAAGAGTTAGGGAGTTTCTCCTATAATTCACCCCTCCACTTT,CASSQELGSFSYNSPLHF
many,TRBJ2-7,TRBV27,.,TGTGCCAGCAGTTTATTTGGGGCCGCATCCTACGAGCAGTACTTC,CASSLFGAASYEQYF
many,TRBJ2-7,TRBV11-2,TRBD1,TGTGCCAGCGGGACAGGGGGCGAAAGGGGGCAGTACTTC,CASGTGGERGQYF
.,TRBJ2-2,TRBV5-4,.,TGTGCCAGCAGCTTCCGGCGCGGGATTGGCGGGGAGCTGTTTTTT,CASSFRRGIGGELFF
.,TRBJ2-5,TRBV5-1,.,TGCGCCAGCGGGGAGGGGGACGCCCAAGAGACCCAGTACTTC,CASGEGDAQETQYF
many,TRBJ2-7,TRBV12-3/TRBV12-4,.,TGTGCCACCTCAGCGGGCCCCTACGAGCAGTACTTC,CATSAGPYEQYF
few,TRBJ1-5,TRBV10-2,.,TGCGCCAGCAACCGAGACAGCCTTGGGAATCAGCCCCAGCATTTT,CASNRDSLGNQPQHF
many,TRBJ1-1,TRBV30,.,TGTGCCTGGAGGCCCGGGACACCGAACACTGAAGCTTTCTTT,CAWRPGTPNTEAFF
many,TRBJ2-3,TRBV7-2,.,TGTGCCAGCAGCTTAGGCACCACAGATACGCAGTATTTT,CASSLGTTDTQYF
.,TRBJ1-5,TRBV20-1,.,TGCAGTGCTTGGACAGCTAGCAATCAGCCCCAGCATTTT,CSAWTASNQPQHF
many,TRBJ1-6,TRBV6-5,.,TGTGCCAGCAGTATGGGAGGGTCTGGTTCACCCCTCCACTTT,CASSMGGSGSPLHF
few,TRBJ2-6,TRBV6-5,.,TGTGCCAGCAGTTACGGTTTAACCCCCTCTGGGGCCAACGTCCTGACTTTC,CASSYGLTPSGANVLTF
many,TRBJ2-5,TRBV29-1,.,TGCAGCGTTGGAGCGCCCAACGGGGGCATAACGGAGACCCAGTACTTC,CSVGAPNGGITETQYF
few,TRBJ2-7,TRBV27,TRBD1,TGTGCCAGCAGCGAGACAGGGGGCTCCTACGAGCAGTACTTC,CASSETGGSYEQYF
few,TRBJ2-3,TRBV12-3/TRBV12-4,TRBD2,TGTGCCAGCAGTTTGGGGACTAGCTTCCATACGCAGTATTTT,CASSLGTSFHTQYF
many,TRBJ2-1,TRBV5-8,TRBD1,TGTGCCAGCAGGAGGGGCGGGACAGGGAGTAATGAGCAGTTCTTC,CASRRGGTGSNEQFF
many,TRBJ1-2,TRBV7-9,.,TGTGCCAGCAGCTGGGGTCGGGAACGGGAACATGGCTACACCTTC,CASSWGREREHGYTF
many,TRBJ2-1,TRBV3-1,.,TGTGCCAGCAGCCAGAACGGGCAGGTCAACCGCCCAGGACGCCCGGGTGAGCAGTTCTTC,CASSQNGQVNRPGRPGEQFF
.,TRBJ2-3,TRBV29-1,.,TGCAGCGTTGAAGAGTGGGCCAGGGGCTTCGGAGATACGCAGTATTTT,CSVEEWARGFGDTQYF
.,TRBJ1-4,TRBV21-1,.,TGTGCCAGCAGCATTGTGGGCGGGACAGGGTGGTTATCAACTAATGAAAAACTGTTTTTT,CASSIVGGTGWLSTNEKLFF
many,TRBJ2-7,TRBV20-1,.,TGCAGTGCTTGGGGTTCAGCCTACGAGCAGTACTTC,CSAWGSAYEQYF
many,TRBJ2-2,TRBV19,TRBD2,TGTGCCAGTAGTGGAAGTCGACTAGCGGGAGGCGACACCGGGGAGCTGTTTTTT,CASSGSRLAGGDTGELFF
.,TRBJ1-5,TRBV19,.,TGTGCCAGTAGTATAGATTCGTGGACCGATCAGCCCCAGCATTTT,CASSIDSWTDQPQHF
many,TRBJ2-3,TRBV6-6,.,TGTGCCAGCAGTTACTCTTCAGGGGACAAAGATACGCAGTATTTT,CASSYSSGDKDTQYF
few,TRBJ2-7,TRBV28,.,TGTGCCAGCAGGCCCGGTCGTAACGAGCAGTACTTC,CASRPGRNEQYF
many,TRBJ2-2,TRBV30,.,TGTGCCTTGAGGAGCGATGGTAACACCGGGGAGCTGTTTTTT,CALRSDGNTGELFF
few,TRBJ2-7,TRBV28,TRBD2,TGTGCCAGCAGCCCCCGAGGTAGCGGGAGTCTCGAGCAGTACTTC,CASSPRGSGSLEQYF
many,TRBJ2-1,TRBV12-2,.,TGTGCAAGTCGCCCAGGGACTAGCGGCTACAATGAGCAGTTCTTC,CASRPGTSGYNEQFF
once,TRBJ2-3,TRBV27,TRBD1,TGTGCCAGCAGTCCGACACGGGACAGCCAAAGCACAGATACGCAGTATTTT,CASSPTRDSQSTDTQYF